Below, one T cell receptor (beta chain) is given with its context. What it binds is not known. The germline V gene encodes CDR1 DFQATT and CDR2 SNEGSKA (reference sequence). This CDR3 is 12 amino acids long. Losses at the gene ends were 7 bases for V and 4 bases for J; bases not matched to a gene: 0. A universal primer site arose from template switching, and cDNA bore unique molecular identifiers. TCRdb reanalysed the 5' RACE reads using MiXCR and keeps one entry per CDR3 protein. The table records approximately 670,000 distinct CDR3 sequences, around 6% of them present only once. This entry belongs to a study of identical twins. Study observations and caveats: Twins showed weaker excess sharing in their beta out-of-frame sequences. Twin-shared out-of-frame alpha sequences showed excess low generation probability.

The TCR was taken from a man aged 18-30 years in good health. Sequenced: naive T cells sorted from blood. The chain couples TRBV20-1 to TRBJ2-3; 12 bases are a match to TRBD2. In DNA, the CDR3 is TGCAGTGGACTAGCGGGAGCAGATACGCAGTATTTT. It encodes CSGLAGADTQYF.